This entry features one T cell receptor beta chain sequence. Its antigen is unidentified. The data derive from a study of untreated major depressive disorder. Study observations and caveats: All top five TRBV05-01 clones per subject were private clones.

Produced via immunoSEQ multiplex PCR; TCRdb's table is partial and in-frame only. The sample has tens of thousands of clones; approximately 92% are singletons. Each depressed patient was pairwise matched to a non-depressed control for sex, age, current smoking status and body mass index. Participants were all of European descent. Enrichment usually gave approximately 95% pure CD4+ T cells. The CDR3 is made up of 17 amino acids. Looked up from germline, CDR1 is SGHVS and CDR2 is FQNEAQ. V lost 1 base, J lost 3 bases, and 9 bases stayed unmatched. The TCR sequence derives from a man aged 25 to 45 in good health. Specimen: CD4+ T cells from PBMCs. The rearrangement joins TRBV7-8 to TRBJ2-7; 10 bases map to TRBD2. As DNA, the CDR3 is TGTGCCAGCAGCTTAGGATCTACTAGCGGGGATTTCTACGAGCAGTACTTC. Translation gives CASSLGSTSGDFYEQYF.